The present entry profiles one TCR beta chain with its context. The antigen remains unidentified. This CDR3 is built from 15 residues. Trimming left V 3 bases short and J 0 bases short, with 12 bases between. The germline V gene encodes CDR1 SGDLS and CDR2 YYNGEE. Thawed PBMCs were rested overnight at 37°C with 150 to 200 IU/ml IL-2 before regulatory T cell sorting. The sample is drawn from a study of Tregs in tolerant kidney transplant recipients. The study's findings and limits: No direct test of biological reproducibility was done here.

Sequencing was performed with immunoSEQ multiplex PCR; in TCRdb, only in-frame clones are kept and a portion is missing. The table lists approximately 16,000 clones, roughly 75% of them singletons. The material was Tregs from blood, obtained before the transplant. The chain joins TRBV9 to TRBJ1-1; the D is unclear. The sequence derives from a human donor who received a combined kidney and bone marrow transplant. The CDR3 DNA is TGTGCCAGCAGCGGTCGGGGAGGAATGAACACTGAAGCTTTCTTT. Residues: CASSGRGGMNTEAFF.